One sample yielded the 18 T cell receptor beta chains listed below, sequenced in a study of Ad26.COV2.S vaccination and SARS-CoV-2 variants. Sequencing used immunoSEQ multiplex PCR; TCRdb keeps in-frame clones, though not all of them. The sample records roughly 400,000 clones, about 91% being singletons. Treatment noted: some 19 received Ad26.COV2.S at low or high dose, single or two shots; five or six received placebo; per-sample allocation not given. Sampling was done on day 63 after the first vaccine or placebo injection. The sequences come from peripheral blood, collected in a trial of Ad26.COV2.S vaccine versus placebo. The receptors stem from a person aged 18-60 years who received the Ad26.COV2.S COVID-19 vaccine or a placebo.

This clone was counted once. V is TRBV19 and J is TRBJ1-4; weak D call: TRBD1 (5 bases). Trimming stripped 7 bases from V and 8 bases from J, with 20 bases between. CDR1 and CDR2 (germline): LNHDA, SQIVND (reference sequence). CDR3 size: 15 residues. The CDR3 coding sequence is TGTGCCAGTACCTCTCCCGGGGCCAGAGGGGAAAAACTGTTTTTT. Translating gives CASTSPGARGEKLFF.

This clone has just one count. The CDR3 DNA reads TGCGCCAGCAGCTTGTCCCGAAGGGTTGTCGACCAAGAGACCCAGTACTTC. Translating gives CASSLSRRVVDQETQYF. V and J are TRBV5-1 and TRBJ2-5; D is unresolved. V dropped 1 base and J dropped 0 bases, with 16 bases sitting between them. The CDR3 consists of 17 residues. The V gene's germline CDR1 is SGHRS and CDR2 YFSETQ.

The chain recombines TRBV28 with TRBJ2-4; D is unresolved. V dropped 5 bases and J dropped 4 bases, with 12 bases sitting between them. The CDR3 totals 14 residues. Germline V gene data show CDR1 as MDHEN and CDR2 as SYDVKM. As DNA, the CDR3 is TGTGCCAGCAGTCCACCTAGTGGAAAAAACATTCAGTACTTC. It specifies CASSPPSGKNIQYF.

This rearrangement joins TRBV6-2 or TRBV6-3 to TRBJ2-3, with a tentative D call TRBD2 (6 bases). The CDR3 is made up of 13 amino acids. CDR1 MNHEY and CDR2 SVGEGT come from the germline V gene. The V gene lost 6 bases and the J gene lost 5 bases, with 12 bases spanning the gap. CDR3 sequence reads: CASSPSGLDTQYF. CDR3 nucleotide sequence: TGTGCCAGCAGCCCCTCGGGACTAGATACGCAGTATTTT.

The chain links TRBV5-1 to TRBJ2-3; maybe TRBD2 (6 bases). CDR1 and CDR2 (germline): SGHRS, YFSETQ. There are 18 residues in the CDR3. Between the trimmed V and J ends, which lost 0 bases and 0 bases, there was a span of 17 bases. In DNA form, the CDR3 reads TGCGCCAGCAGCTTGGAACCCCCTAGCGACCCCAGCACAGATACGCAGTATTTT. As protein: CASSLEPPSDPSTDTQYF.

V usage is TRBV6-1 and J usage is TRBJ2-1, with D tentatively TRBD2 (5 bases). The germline V and J ends were trimmed by 8 bases and 0 bases, with 14 bases remaining between them. The CDR3 has 15 residues. Germline lookup yields CDR1 MNHNS and CDR2 SASEGT. CDR3 DNA sequence: TGTGCCAGCCAAACTAGGGAAAGCTCCTACAATGAGCAGTTCTTC. This encodes CASQTRESSYNEQFF.

This clone was detected once. The V and J genes are TRBV9 and TRBJ2-1; TRBD2 agrees at 8 bases. J lost 4 bases, V lost 1 base, and 7 bases had no gene match. This CDR3 contains 16 residues. Germline V gene lookup returns CDR1 SGDLS and CDR2 YYNGEE. The CDR3 here is CASSVIELAVYNEQFF. Written as DNA, the CDR3 is TGTGCCAGCAGCGTAATAGAACTAGCGGTTTACAATGAGCAGTTCTTC.

The chain combines TRBV5-4 with TRBJ2-7, with 9 bases fitting TRBD1. In germline, CDR1 is SGHNT, CDR2 YYREEE (reference sequence). The CDR3 runs to 15 residues. After removal of 0 bases from V and 3 bases from J, the junction contained 4 bases not matched to a gene. The CDR3 coding sequence is TGTGCCAGCAGCTTGGCCCCGGGACAGGGCTACGAGCAGTACTTC. Its protein is CASSLAPGQGYEQYF. Full variable domain (outside the CDR3, taken from reference TRBV5-4 and TRBJ2-7): ETGVTQSPTHLIKTRGQQVTLRCSSQSGHNTVSWYQQALGQGPQFIFQYYREEENGRGNFPPRFSGLQFPNYSSELNVNALELDDSALYLCASSLAPGQGYEQYFGPGTRLTVT.

This chain joins TRBV5-1 and TRBJ2-1, with D unresolved. CDR1 and CDR2 (germline): SGHRS, YFSETQ. This CDR3 has 15 residues. V was cut by 4 bases and J by 6 bases, with 17 bases left in between. The CDR3 spells CASSQMGTTLNEQFF. The CDR3 region has the DNA TGCGCCAGCAGCCAAATGGGCACTACCCTCAATGAGCAGTTCTTC.

The V call is TRBV5-1, the J call TRBJ2-3; TRBD2 might be the D (6 bases). Trimming pared 4 bases from V and 5 bases from J, leaving 17 bases between. The germline CDR1 and CDR2 sequences are SGHRS and YFSETQ. There are 15 residues in the CDR3. CDR3 protein: CASSPGTARGDTQYF. The CDR3 DNA is TGCGCCAGCAGCCCCGGGACTGCTAGGGGAGATACGCAGTATTTT.

This chain uses TRBV27 with TRBJ2-2; 13 nucleotides match TRBD2. The CDR3 extends over 17 amino acids. Germline CDR1 and CDR2: MNHEY and SMNVEV (reference sequence). The J segment lost 3 bases and the V segment lost 5 bases, leaving 6 bases of the junction unmatched. The CDR3 region has the DNA TGTGCCAGCAGTCCGACTAGCGGGAGGACCTACACCGGGGAGCTGTTTTTT. Its protein is CASSPTSGRTYTGELFF.

The V and J genes are TRBV3-1 (or the pseudogene TRBV3-2) and TRBJ1-1, with a possible D match to TRBD1 (5 bases). Trimming cost V 1 base and J 6 bases, with 9 bases left between them. In germline, CDR1 is LGHDT, CDR2 YNNKEL (reference sequence). The CDR3 sequence is 13 residues long. The CDR3 bases are TGTGCCAGCAGCCAAGGAGGGGTTGCTGAAGCTTTCTTT. Protein product: CASSQGGVAEAFF.

The chain recombines TRBV28 with TRBJ1-2, with D possibly TRBD1 on 5 matching bases. Trimming removed 6 bases from V and 6 bases from J, with 11 bases in between. CDR3 length: 12 amino acids. Germline CDR1 MDHEN, CDR2 SYDVKM. The CDR3 coding sequence is TGTGCCAGCAGCCCCGACAGACATGGCTACACCTTC. Translated, it gives CASSPDRHGYTF.

The chain couples TRBV7-9 to TRBJ1-5; D not resolved. V gave up 1 base and J gave up 7 bases, with 8 bases separating them. Germline loops: CDR1 SEHNR, CDR2 FQNEAQ (reference sequence). The CDR3 spans 13 residues. The chain's CDR3 is CASSLGPFQPQHF. As DNA, the CDR3 is TGTGCCAGCAGCTTAGGTCCGTTCCAGCCCCAGCATTTT.

This clone showed up just once. The CDR3 nucleotides read TGTGCCAGCAGTGGAAGGAGACAGGGCTTGGGGGAGACCCAGTACTTC. It is translated as CASSGRRQGLGETQYF. V is TRBV7-3 and J is TRBJ2-5, with 7 bases lining up with TRBD1. V lost 6 bases to trimming and J lost 5 bases; unmatched junction nucleotides: 15. Germline V lookup: CDR1 SGHTA, CDR2 FQGTGA. The CDR3 is 16 amino acids.

This chain links TRBV24-1 with TRBJ2-1, with no clear D. CDR3 length: 14 residues. CDR1 and CDR2 from the germline V gene are KGHDR and SFDVKD. V shed 5 bases and J shed 0 bases, with 7 bases lying between them. The CDR3 sequence is CATSVASSYNEQFF. CDR3 in DNA: TGTGCCACCAGTGTCGCAAGCTCCTACAATGAGCAGTTCTTC.

The chain recombines TRBV28 with TRBJ2-7; D unclear. CDR1 and CDR2 from the germline V gene are MDHEN and SYDVKM. The CDR3 runs to 11 residues. The V gene lost 8 bases and the J gene lost 3 bases, with 8 bases spanning the gap. CDR3 bases: TGTGCCAGCTCCACGAGCTACGAGCAGTACTTC. Amino acids: CASSTSYEQYF.

Only one count was recorded for this clone. This chain connects TRBV11-3 to TRBJ2-7; 11 bases map to TRBD2. V dropped 8 bases and J dropped 0; count of bases not matched to a gene: 6. CDR1 is SGHNT, CDR2 YENEEA, per germline. The CDR3 is 15 amino acids. CDR3 residues: CASGGLAGYSYEQYF. The CDR3 DNA follows: TGTGCCAGCGGAGGACTAGCGGGTTACTCCTACGAGCAGTACTTC.